Each of the 25 T cell receptor beta chains below was sequenced from the same sample in a study of T cell responses to AZD1222 COVID-19 vaccine. The protocol was immunoSEQ multiplex PCR, while the TCRdb copy is restricted to in-frame clones and leaves out a portion. The table lists 150,000 to 200,000 clones, roughly nine tenths of them singletons. The material was peripheral blood, obtained on day 0 of MenACWY control vaccination. The receptor source for this set is an adult in good health.

The chain is built from TRBV19 and TRBJ1-3; D unclear. CDR3 size: 14 residues. The V and J ends lost 5 bases and 0 bases respectively, with 8 bases between them. Germline V CDR1 and CDR2: LNHDA, SQIVND (reference sequence). CDR3 sequence: CASSWSNSGNTIYF. CDR3 DNA sequence: TGTGCCAGTAGTTGGTCAAACTCTGGAAACACCATATATTTT. The variable domain in full, with the rest retrieved from reference TRBV19 and TRBJ1-3, is DGGITQSPKYLFRKEGQNVTLSCEQNLNHDAMYWYRQDPGQGLRLIYYSQIVNDFQKGDIAEGYSVSREKKESFPLTVTSAQKNPTAFYLCASSWSNSGNTIYFGEGSWLTVV.

The chain couples TRBV18 to TRBJ1-4; D is perhaps TRBD1 (6 bases). This CDR3 is built from 17 residues. The V gene lost 2 bases and the J gene lost 8 bases, with 21 bases spanning the gap. The V gene's germline CDR1 is KGHSH and CDR2 LQKENI. The chain's CDR3 is CASSPLGARDLGEKLFF. The DNA of the CDR3 is TGTGCCAGCTCACCATTGGGGGCTCGGGATTTGGGAGAAAAACTGTTTTTT. Combining the CDR3 with reference TRBV18 and TRBJ1-4 gives the whole variable domain NAGVMQNPRHLVRRRGQEARLRCSPMKGHSHVYWYRQLPEEGLKFMVYLQKENIIDESGMPKERFSAEFPKEGPSILRIQQVVRGDSAAYFCASSPLGARDLGEKLFFGSGTQLSVL.

This clone occurred a few times. The CDR3 reads CASSSSGTSGRHSYNEQFF. Here the CDR3 DNA reads TGTGCCAGCAGCAGCTCCGGGACTAGCGGGAGGCACTCCTACAATGAGCAGTTCTTC. This chain connects TRBV7-9 to TRBJ2-1, with 15 positions matching TRBD2. After removal of 5 bases from V and 0 bases from J, the junction contained 8 bases not matched to a gene. Germline assignment: CDR1 SEHNR and CDR2 FQNEAQ (reference sequence). CDR3 size: 19 residues.

The chain is built from TRBV10-3 and TRBJ1-1; tentatively, D is TRBD1 (5 bases). The germline V gene encodes CDR1 ENHRY and CDR2 SYGVKD. Trimming removed 7 bases from V and 7 bases from J, with 19 bases in between. The CDR3 runs to 14 residues. In nucleotides, the CDR3 is TGTGCCATCATTGGGGACCCTACGTTTGGTGAAGCTTTCTTT. This codes for CAIIGDPTFGEAFF.

V usage is TRBV7-8 and J usage is TRBJ1-5, with a weak D call TRBD1 (6 bases). The CDR3 is 14 residues long. CDR1 is SGHVS, CDR2 FQNEAQ, per germline. The V end was cut by 2 bases, the J end by 3 bases, with 8 bases between. CDR3 sequence (DNA): TGTGCCAGCAGCTTAAGACAGGACAATCAGCCCCAGCATTTT. This encodes CASSLRQDNQPQHF.

CDR3 residues: CASLRWPETQYF. CDR3 DNA: TGTGCCAGCCTGAGGTGGCCAGAGACCCAGTACTTC. The rearrangement joins TRBV2 to TRBJ2-5; D call uncertain. Per the germline V gene, CDR1 is SNHLY and CDR2 is FYNNEI. V was shortened by 8 bases and J by 4 bases, with 11 bases between the two germline ends. The CDR3 covers 12 residues. The whole variable domain, remainder taken from reference TRBV2 and TRBJ2-5, is EPEVTQTPSHQVTQMGQEVILRCVPISNHLYFYWYRQILGQKVEFLVSFYNNEISEKSEIFDDQFSVERPDGSNFTLKIRSTKLEDSAMYFCASLRWPETQYFGPGTRLLVL.

This clone is a singleton in its sample. The chain recombines TRBV7-9 with TRBJ1-2; tentative D call: TRBD1 (5 bases). Germline V gene data show CDR1 as SEHNR and CDR2 as FQNEAQ (reference sequence). V shed 6 bases and J shed 3 bases, with 17 bases lying between them. This CDR3 comprises 15 residues. The CDR3 nucleotides read TGTGCCAGCAGTCAACAGGTCCTTGGAGACTATGGCTACACCTTC. This codes for CASSQQVLGDYGYTF.

This clone was observed a single time. This chain joins TRBV20-1 and TRBJ1-1; D gene uncertain. Deletions cut 7 bases from V and 3 bases from J, with 9 bases between. The CDR3 is 11 residues long. In germline, CDR1 is DFQATT, CDR2 SNEGSKA (reference sequence). CDR3 DNA sequence: TGCAGTGTCCAAGAGGACACTGAAGCTTTCTTT. Amino acids: CSVQEDTEAFF.

The CDR3 DNA is TGTGCCAGCAGCTTATTAGCGGGAGGAGCCAATGAGCAGTTCTTC. Its translation: CASSLLAGGANEQFF. V gene TRBV7-3 combines with J gene TRBJ2-1, with 10 bases aligning to TRBD2. V lost 2 bases and J lost 6; bases outside the gene matches: 4. The V gene's germline CDR1 is SGHTA and CDR2 FQGTGA. The CDR3 loop spans 15 amino acids.

J is TRBJ1-5 and V is TRBV2; D remains unclear. The CDR3 contains 14 residues. Trimming cost V 8 bases and J 4 bases, with 15 bases left between them. Looked up from germline, CDR1 is SNHLY and CDR2 is FYNNEI. This CDR3 reads CASDEGFSNQPQHF. The CDR3 DNA reads as TGTGCCAGCGACGAGGGCTTTAGTAATCAGCCCCAGCATTTT.

This chain links TRBV30 with TRBJ1-1, with a tentative D call TRBD1 (5 bases). Trimming pared 1 base from V and 2 bases from J, leaving 8 bases between. The germline V gene has CDR1 GTSNPN and CDR2 SVGIG (reference sequence). The CDR3 length is 13 residues. The CDR3 nucleotides read TGTGCCTGGAGTGCAGGGAGAAACACTGAAGCTTTCTTT. As protein: CAWSAGRNTEAFF. The full variable domain, rest sourced from reference TRBV30 and TRBJ1-1, is SQTIHQWPATLVQPVGSPLSLECTVEGTSNPNLYWYRQAAGRGLQLLFYSVGIGQISSEVPQNLSASRPQDRQFILSSKKLLLSDSGFYLCAWSAGRNTEAFFGQGTRLTVV.

The chain has TRBV10-3 and TRBJ2-7, with 8 nucleotides matching TRBD1. The length of the CDR3 is 14 residues. Germline trimming cut 2 bases from V and 3 bases from J; bases unmatched to any gene: 3. Looked up from germline, CDR1 is ENHRY and CDR2 is SYGVKD. DNA for the CDR3: TGTGCCATCAGTGAGGGACAGGGCTACTACGAGCAGTACTTC. This sequence encodes CAISEGQGYYEQYF.

The rearrangement uses TRBV11-2 and TRBJ1-4; D possibly corresponds to TRBD1 (6 bases). Trimming cost V 7 bases and J 8 bases, with 20 bases left between them. The CDR3 is 15 amino acids. The germline CDR1 and CDR2 sequences are SGHAT and FQNNGV. The CDR3 nucleotides read TGTGCCAGCACCCGAGGGGGGCAGGGTAACGAAAAACTGTTTTTT. Translated, it gives CASTRGGQGNEKLFF.

The chain carries TRBV3-1 (or the pseudogene TRBV3-2) and TRBJ2-3, with TRBD2 matching over 8 bases. V dropped 4 bases and J dropped 2; count of bases not matched to a gene: 5. The germline gives CDR1 LGHDT, CDR2 YNNKEL (reference sequence). There are 15 residues in the CDR3. For the CDR3, the DNA is TGTGCCAGCAGCCTTAGACTAGCGCTCACAGATACGCAGTATTTT. The encoded protein is CASSLRLALTDTQYF.

This CDR3 is CSVWTPRDGYTF. The CDR3 region has the DNA TGCAGCGTGTGGACGCCCCGGGATGGCTACACCTTC. The J gene is TRBJ1-2, the V gene TRBV29-1, with D unresolved. The CDR3 runs to 12 residues. The germline V gene has CDR1 SQVTM and CDR2 ANQGSEA. Trimming took 6 bases from V and 6 from J, leaving 14 bases between them. Looking up the rest from reference TRBV29-1 and TRBJ1-2 gives the full variable domain: SAVISQKPSRDICQRGTSLTIQCQVDSQVTMMFWYRQQPGQSLTLIATANQGSEATYESGFVIDKFPISRPNLTFSTLTVSNMSPEDSSIYLCSVWTPRDGYTFGSGTRLTVV.

The chain is built from TRBV25-1 and TRBJ1-1; the match to TRBD1 covers 7 bases. Germline V CDR1 and CDR2: MGHDK, SYGVNS. CDR3 length: 15 residues. After removal of 7 bases from V and 3 bases from J, the junction contained 11 bases not matched to a gene. For the CDR3, the DNA is TGTGCCAGCAAAGGGGATTTCGGACAGGACACTGAAGCTTTCTTT. Protein sequence: CASKGDFGQDTEAFF.

The J gene is TRBJ1-5, the V gene TRBV7-2; 9 bases align to TRBD1. The germline V gene has CDR1 SGHTA and CDR2 FQGNSA. Trimming took 5 bases from V and 8 from J; bases not matched to a gene: 7. The CDR3 consists of 14 residues. The CDR3 protein is CASSPGTGLEPQHF. As DNA, the CDR3 is TGTGCCAGCAGCCCAGGGACAGGGTTGGAGCCCCAGCATTTT.

V gene TRBV11-3 combines with J gene TRBJ2-5, with 7 bases matching TRBD1. The CDR3 runs 17 residues. Per the germline V gene, CDR1 is SGHNT and CDR2 is YENEEA. Unmatched junction bases numbered 9, after V lost 1 base and J lost 1 base. CDR3 amino acids: CASSLGAWTGPQETQYF. Written as DNA, the CDR3 is TGTGCCAGCAGCTTAGGTGCATGGACAGGTCCCCAAGAGACCCAGTACTTC.

This chain uses TRBV19 with TRBJ2-7; 8 nucleotides agree with TRBD2. Germline CDR1 and CDR2: LNHDA and SQIVND (reference sequence). This CDR3 contains 16 residues. With V trimmed by 5 bases and J by 3 bases, 12 bases remained unmatched. The CDR3 DNA reads TGTGCCAGTAGTCCAGCCCGAGGGGCGGGAGGCTACGAGCAGTACTTC. This sequence encodes CASSPARGAGGYEQYF.

The chain employs TRBV7-6 and TRBJ2-1; TRBD2 agrees at 8 bases. Per the germline V gene, CDR1 is SGHVS and CDR2 is FNYEAQ. V shed 2 bases and J 4 bases; nucleotides not matched to a gene: 4. The CDR3 has 15 residues. The CDR3 loop reads CASSLTGLVYNEQFF. The CDR3, as DNA: TGTGCCAGCAGCTTAACGGGACTAGTTTACAATGAGCAGTTCTTC. Based on the CDR3 plus reference TRBV7-6 and TRBJ2-1, the full variable domain is GAGVSQSPRYKVTKRGQDVALRCDPISGHVSLYWYRQALGQGPEFLTYFNYEAQQDKSGLPNDRFSAERPEGSISTLTIQRTEQRDSAMYRCASSLTGLVYNEQFFGPGTRLTVL.

The chain carries TRBV7-2 and TRBJ1-3, with D hard to call. CDR3 length: 14 residues. From germline, CDR1 is SGHTA and CDR2 FQGNSA. The V gene lost 4 bases and the J gene lost 5 bases, with 12 bases spanning the gap. The CDR3 loop is CASSSLGQRNTIYF. The CDR3 coding sequence is TGTGCCAGCAGCTCCCTAGGTCAGAGAAACACCATATATTTT.

V gene TRBV6-6 combines with J gene TRBJ1-5; 7 nucleotides agree with TRBD1. The CDR3 is 17 amino acids. Germline CDR1 and CDR2: MNHNY and SVGAGI (reference sequence). V lost 5 bases to trimming and J lost 3 bases; unmatched junction nucleotides: 13. The CDR3 bases are TGTGCCAGCAGTCCTCCTCCGACAGGGTTGAACAATCAGCCCCAGCATTTT. Its translation: CASSPPPTGLNNQPQHF.

This clone was seen once. The chain carries TRBV29-1 and TRBJ2-5, with D tentatively TRBD2 (5 bases). This CDR3 region has 10 residues. Trimming stripped 7 bases from V and 4 bases from J, with 7 bases between. Germline assignment: CDR1 SQVTM and CDR2 ANQGSEA. In DNA form, the CDR3 reads TGCAGCGGAAGCGGAGAGACCCAGTACTTC. Amino acid sequence: CSGSGETQYF. The variable domain in full, with the rest retrieved from reference TRBV29-1 and TRBJ2-5, is SAVISQKPSRDICQRGTSLTIQCQVDSQVTMMFWYRQQPGQSLTLIATANQGSEATYESGFVIDKFPISRPNLTFSTLTVSNMSPEDSSIYLCSGSGETQYFGPGTRLLVL.

The V and J genes are TRBV12-3 or TRBV12-4 and TRBJ2-2, with no clear D. V was cut by 1 base and J by 5 bases, with 5 bases left in between. The CDR3 is 13 residues long. In nucleotides, the CDR3 is TGTGCCAGCAGTTTAGAACGGACCGGGGAGCTGTTTTTT. Amino acids: CASSLERTGELFF.

The J gene is TRBJ1-2, the V gene TRBV19; a weak D match, TRBD1 (5 bases). The germline V and J ends were trimmed by 5 bases and 7 bases, with 17 bases remaining between them. Germline CDR1 LNHDA, CDR2 SQIVND (reference sequence). This CDR3 spans 14 amino acids. CDR3 region: CASSSPGRAPGYTF. DNA of the CDR3: TGTGCCAGTAGTTCCCCGGGCAGGGCACCTGGCTACACCTTC.